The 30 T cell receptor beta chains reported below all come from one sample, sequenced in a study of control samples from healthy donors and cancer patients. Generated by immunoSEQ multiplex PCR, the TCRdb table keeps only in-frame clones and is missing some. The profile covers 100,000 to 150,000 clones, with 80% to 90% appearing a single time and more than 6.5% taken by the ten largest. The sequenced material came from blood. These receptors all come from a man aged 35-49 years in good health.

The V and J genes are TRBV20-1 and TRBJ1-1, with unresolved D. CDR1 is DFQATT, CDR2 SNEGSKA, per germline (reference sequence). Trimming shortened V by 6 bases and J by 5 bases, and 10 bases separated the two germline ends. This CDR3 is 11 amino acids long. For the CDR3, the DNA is TGCAGTGCCCCGGGCCAAACTGAAGCTTTCTTT. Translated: CSAPGQTEAFF.

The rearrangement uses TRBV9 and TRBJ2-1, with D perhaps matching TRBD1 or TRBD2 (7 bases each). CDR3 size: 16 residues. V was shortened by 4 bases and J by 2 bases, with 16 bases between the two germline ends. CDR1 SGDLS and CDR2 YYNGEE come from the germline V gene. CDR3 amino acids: CASSSRGDSTYNEQFF. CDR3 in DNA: TGTGCCAGCAGCTCCCGGGGGGACAGCACCTACAATGAGCAGTTCTTC.

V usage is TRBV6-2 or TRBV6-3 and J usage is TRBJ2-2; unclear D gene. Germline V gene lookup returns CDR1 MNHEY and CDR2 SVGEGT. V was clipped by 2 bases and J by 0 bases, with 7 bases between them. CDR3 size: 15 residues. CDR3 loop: CASSYAETNTGELFF. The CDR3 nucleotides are TGTGCCAGCAGTTACGCGGAAACGAACACCGGGGAGCTGTTTTTT.

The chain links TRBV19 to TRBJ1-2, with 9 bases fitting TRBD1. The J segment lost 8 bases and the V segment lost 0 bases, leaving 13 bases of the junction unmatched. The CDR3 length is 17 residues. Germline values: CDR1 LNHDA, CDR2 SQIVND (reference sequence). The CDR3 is CASSIDLVPGQGYGYTF. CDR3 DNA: TGTGCCAGTAGTATAGATCTAGTCCCGGGACAGGGTTACGGCTACACCTTC.

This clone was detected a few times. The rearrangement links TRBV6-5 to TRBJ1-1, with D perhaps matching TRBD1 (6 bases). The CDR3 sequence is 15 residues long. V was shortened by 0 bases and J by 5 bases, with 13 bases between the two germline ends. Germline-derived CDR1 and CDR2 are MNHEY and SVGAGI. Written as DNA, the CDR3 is TGTGCCAGCAGTTACTCGAAACAGGGAGCAACTGAAGCTTTCTTT. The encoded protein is CASSYSKQGATEAFF.

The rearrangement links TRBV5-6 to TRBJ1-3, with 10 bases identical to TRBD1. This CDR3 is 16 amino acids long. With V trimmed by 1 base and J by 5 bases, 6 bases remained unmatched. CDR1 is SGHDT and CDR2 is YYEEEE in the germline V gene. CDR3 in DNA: TGTGCCAGCAGCTTGTGGGGACAGGGGTCGCGAAACACCATATATTTT. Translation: CASSLWGQGSRNTIYF.

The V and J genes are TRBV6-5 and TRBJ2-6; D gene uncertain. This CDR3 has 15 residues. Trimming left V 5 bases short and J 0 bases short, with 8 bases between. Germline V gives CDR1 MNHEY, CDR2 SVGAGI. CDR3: CASSQLHSGANVLTF. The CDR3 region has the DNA TGTGCCAGCAGTCAACTCCACTCTGGGGCCAACGTCCTGACTTTC.

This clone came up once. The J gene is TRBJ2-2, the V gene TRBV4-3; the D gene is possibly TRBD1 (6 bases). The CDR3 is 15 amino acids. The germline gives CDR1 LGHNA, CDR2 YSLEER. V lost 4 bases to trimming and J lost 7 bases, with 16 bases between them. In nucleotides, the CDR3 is TGCGCCAGCAGCCTTCGGCAGGGGTACGTCGGGGAGCTGTTTTTT. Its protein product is CASSLRQGYVGELFF.

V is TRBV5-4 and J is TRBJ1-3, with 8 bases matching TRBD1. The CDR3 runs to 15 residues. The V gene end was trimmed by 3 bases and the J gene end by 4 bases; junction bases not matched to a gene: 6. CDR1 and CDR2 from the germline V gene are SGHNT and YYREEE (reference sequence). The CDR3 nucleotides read TGTGCCAGCAGCTCAGGGGGCTCGAGCGGAAACACCATATATTTT. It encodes CASSSGGSSGNTIYF.

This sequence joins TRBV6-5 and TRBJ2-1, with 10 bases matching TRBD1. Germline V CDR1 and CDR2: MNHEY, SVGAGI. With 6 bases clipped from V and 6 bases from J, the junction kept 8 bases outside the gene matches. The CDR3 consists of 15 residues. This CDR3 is CASSYDRGLSNEQFF. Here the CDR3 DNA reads TGTGCCAGCAGCTACGACAGGGGGCTGTCCAATGAGCAGTTCTTC.

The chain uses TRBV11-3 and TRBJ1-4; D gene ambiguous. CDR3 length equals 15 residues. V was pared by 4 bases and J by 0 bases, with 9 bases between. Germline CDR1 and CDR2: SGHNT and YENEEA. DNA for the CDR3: TGTGCCAGCAGCTATCGGATTGCAACTAATGAAAAACTGTTTTTT. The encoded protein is CASSYRIATNEKLFF.

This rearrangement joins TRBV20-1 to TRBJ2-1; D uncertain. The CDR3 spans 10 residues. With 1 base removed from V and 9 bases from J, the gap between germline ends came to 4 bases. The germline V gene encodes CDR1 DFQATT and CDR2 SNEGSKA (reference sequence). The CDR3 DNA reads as TGCAGTGCTAGAGTATCTGAGCAGTTCTTC. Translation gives CSARVSEQFF.

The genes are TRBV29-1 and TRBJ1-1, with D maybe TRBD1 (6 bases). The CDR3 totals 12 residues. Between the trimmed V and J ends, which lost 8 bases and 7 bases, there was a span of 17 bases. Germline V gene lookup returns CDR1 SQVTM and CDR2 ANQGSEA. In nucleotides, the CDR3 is TGCAGCTCCTACTGGGGGCCCGGTGAAGCTTTCTTT. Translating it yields CSSYWGPGEAFF.

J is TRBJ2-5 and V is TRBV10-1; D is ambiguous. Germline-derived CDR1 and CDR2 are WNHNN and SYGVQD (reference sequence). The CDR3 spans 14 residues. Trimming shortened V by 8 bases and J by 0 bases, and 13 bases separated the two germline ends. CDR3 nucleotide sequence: TGCGCCAGCCCGCCAGGTTGGGACCAAGAGACCCAGTACTTC. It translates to CASPPGWDQETQYF.

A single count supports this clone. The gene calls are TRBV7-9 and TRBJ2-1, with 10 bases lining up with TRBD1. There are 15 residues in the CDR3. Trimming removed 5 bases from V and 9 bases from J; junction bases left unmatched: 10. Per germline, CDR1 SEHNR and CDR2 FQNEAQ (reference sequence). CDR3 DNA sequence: TGTGCCAGCAGCCTTCGACAGGGGGCTGCGAGTGAGCAGTTCTTC. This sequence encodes CASSLRQGAASEQFF.

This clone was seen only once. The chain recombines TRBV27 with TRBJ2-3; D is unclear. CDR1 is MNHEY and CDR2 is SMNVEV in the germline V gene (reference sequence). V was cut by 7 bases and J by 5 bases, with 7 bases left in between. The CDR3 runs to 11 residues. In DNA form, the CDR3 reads TGTGCCAGCAAGGTGGGAGATACGCAGTATTTT. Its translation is CASKVGDTQYF.

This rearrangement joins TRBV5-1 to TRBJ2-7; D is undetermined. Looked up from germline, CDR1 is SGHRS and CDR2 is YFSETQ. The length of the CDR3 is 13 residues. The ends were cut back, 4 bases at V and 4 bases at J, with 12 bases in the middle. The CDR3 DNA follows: TGCGCCAGCAGCCCGACCGACAAATACGAGCAGTACTTC. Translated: CASSPTDKYEQYF.

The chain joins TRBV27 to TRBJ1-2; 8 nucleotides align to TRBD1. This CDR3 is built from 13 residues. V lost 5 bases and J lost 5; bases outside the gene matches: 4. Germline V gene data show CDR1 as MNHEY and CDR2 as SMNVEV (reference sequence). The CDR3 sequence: CASSLRTGYGYTF. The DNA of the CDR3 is TGTGCCAGCAGTCTCCGGACAGGGTATGGCTACACCTTC.

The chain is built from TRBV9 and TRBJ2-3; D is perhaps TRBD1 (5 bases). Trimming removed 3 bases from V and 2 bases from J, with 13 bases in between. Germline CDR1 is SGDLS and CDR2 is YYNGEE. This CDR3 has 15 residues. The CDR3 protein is CASSASQGVTDTQYF. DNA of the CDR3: TGTGCCAGCAGCGCCTCTCAGGGTGTCACAGATACGCAGTATTTT.

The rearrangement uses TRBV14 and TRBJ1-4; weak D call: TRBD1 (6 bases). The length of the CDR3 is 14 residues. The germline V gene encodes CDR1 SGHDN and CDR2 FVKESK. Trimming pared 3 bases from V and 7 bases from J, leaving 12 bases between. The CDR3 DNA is TGTGCCAGCAGCCACGGCGGGGGCAGTGAAAAACTGTTTTTT. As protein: CASSHGGGSEKLFF.

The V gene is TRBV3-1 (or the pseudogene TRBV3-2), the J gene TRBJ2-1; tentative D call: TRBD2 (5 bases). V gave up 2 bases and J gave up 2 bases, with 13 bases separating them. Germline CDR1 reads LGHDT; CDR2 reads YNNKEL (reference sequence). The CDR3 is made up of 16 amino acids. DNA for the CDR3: TGTGCCAGCAGCCAAATCCGAGGAGGCGCCTACAATGAGCAGTTCTTC. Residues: CASSQIRGGAYNEQFF.

For the CDR3, the DNA is TGTGCCACCAGCAGAGCCTCCGGGACAGGGCCTTATGGCTACACCTTC. Its translation is CATSRASGTGPYGYTF. The chain joins TRBV15 to TRBJ1-2; the match to TRBD1 covers 9 bases. The CDR3 length is 16 residues. The V gene's germline CDR1 is LNHNV and CDR2 YYDKDF (reference sequence). The J segment lost 5 bases and the V segment lost 1 base, leaving 8 bases of the junction unmatched.

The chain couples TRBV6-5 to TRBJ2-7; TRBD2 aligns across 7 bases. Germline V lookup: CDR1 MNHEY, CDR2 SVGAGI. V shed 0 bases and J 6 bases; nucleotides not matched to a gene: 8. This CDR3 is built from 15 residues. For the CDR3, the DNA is TGTGCCAGCAGTTACTCGAGGGCAGGGAGGGCCGAGCAGTACTTC. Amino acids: CASSYSRAGRAEQYF.

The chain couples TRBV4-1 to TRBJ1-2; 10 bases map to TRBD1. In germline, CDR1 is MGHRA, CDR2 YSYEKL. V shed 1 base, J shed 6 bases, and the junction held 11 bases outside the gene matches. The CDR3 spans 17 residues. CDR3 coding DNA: TGCGCCAGCAGCCAAGGGGGAGGGATGACAGGGGGCAATGGCTACACCTTC. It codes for CASSQGGGMTGGNGYTF.

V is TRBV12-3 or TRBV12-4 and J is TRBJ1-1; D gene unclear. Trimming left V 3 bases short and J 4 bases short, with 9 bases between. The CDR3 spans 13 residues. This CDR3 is CASSLVRSTEAFF. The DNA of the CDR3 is TGTGCCAGCAGTTTGGTGAGGAGCACTGAAGCTTTCTTT.

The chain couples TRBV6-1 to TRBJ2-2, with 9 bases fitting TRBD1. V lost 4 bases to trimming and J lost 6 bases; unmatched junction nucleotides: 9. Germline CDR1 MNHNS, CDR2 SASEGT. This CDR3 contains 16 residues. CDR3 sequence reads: CASSAVSRQGAGELFF. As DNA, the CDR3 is TGTGCCAGCAGTGCAGTCTCGCGACAGGGGGCCGGGGAGCTGTTTTTT.

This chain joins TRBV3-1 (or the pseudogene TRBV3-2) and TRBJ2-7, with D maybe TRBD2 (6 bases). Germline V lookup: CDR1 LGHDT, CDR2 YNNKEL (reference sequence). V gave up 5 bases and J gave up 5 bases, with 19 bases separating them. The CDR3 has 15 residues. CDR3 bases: TGTGCCAGCAGCGCCGGGACTCCCCCTTGGGACGAGCAGTACTTC. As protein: CASSAGTPPWDEQYF.

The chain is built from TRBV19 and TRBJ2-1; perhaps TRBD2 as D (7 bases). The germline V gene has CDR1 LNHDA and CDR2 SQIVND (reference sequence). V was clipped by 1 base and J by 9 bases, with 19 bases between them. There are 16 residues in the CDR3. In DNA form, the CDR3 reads TGTGCCAGTAGTATAGGGCGGGGGCTCTTGGTTCGTGAGCAGTTCTTC. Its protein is CASSIGRGLLVREQFF.

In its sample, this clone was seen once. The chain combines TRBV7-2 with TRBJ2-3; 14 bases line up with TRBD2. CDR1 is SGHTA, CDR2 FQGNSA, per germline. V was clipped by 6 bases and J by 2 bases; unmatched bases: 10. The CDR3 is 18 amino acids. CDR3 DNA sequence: TGTGCCAGCAGTCGAGGGACTAGCGGGGGAGCCCTCACAGATACGCAGTATTTT. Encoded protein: CASSRGTSGGALTDTQYF.

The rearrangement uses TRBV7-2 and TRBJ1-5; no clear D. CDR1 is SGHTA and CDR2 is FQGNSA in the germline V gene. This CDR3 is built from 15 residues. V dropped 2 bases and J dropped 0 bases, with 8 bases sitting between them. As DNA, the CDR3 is TGTGCCAGCAGCTTAACGCCTGATAGCAATCAGCCCCAGCATTTT. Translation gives CASSLTPDSNQPQHF.